This passage covers 17 T cell receptor beta chains from one sample sequenced in a study of regulatory T cells in long-lasting Graves disease. Library construction for TCR beta used iRepertoire HTBI primers and Arm-PCR of CDR3 regions. TCRdb re-analysed the multiplex PCR reads in MiXCR, keeping a single row per CDR3 protein. The sample gives 250,000 or so distinct CDR3 sequences, more than 15% of which show up once; roughly 15% is in the top ten. This sample's time point: newly diagnosed GD, antithyroid drugs for less than 3 months. After RNA was extracted from PBMCs, the TCR library was made from it. Separately, the same data were catalogued under a study of T cells in Graves' hyperthyroidism and ophthalmopathy.

Here the sequenced sample was peripheral blood mononuclear cells (PBMCs), taken at new diagnosis, from a patient treated with antithyroid drugs. The source of these receptors is a woman in her 30s with Graves disease.

This clonotype came up many times. This chain links TRBV4-1 with TRBJ1-1, with D perhaps matching TRBD1 (6 bases). Trimming removed 4 bases from V and 4 bases from J, with 16 bases in between. Per the germline V gene, CDR1 is MGHRA and CDR2 is YSYEKL. The CDR3 loop spans 15 amino acids. CDR3 DNA sequence: TGCGCCAGCAGCCGATGGGGGGGAGGGGGCACTGAAGCTTTCTTT. Its protein is CASSRWGGGGTEAFF.

This clonotype was picked up many times. The chain has TRBV27 and TRBJ2-5; the D gene is possibly TRBD1 (5 bases). The CDR3 extends over 13 amino acids. Germline CDR1 and CDR2: MNHEY and SMNVEV (reference sequence). Trimming pared 6 bases from V and 5 bases from J, leaving 13 bases between. CDR3 bases: TGTGCCAGCAGCTTGGCAGGGTTGGAGACCCAGTACTTC. Translation gives CASSLAGLETQYF.

This clonotype was counted at least ten times. This sequence joins TRBV28 and TRBJ1-4; 9 bases match TRBD1. The CDR3 runs to 15 residues. In germline, CDR1 is MDHEN, CDR2 SYDVKM. V shed 5 bases and J 8 bases; nucleotides not matched to a gene: 9. The CDR3 DNA reads TGTGCCAGCAGTCCCCCGGGACAGGGTATGGAAAAACTGTTTTTT. It is translated as CASSPPGQGMEKLFF.

The chain recombines TRBV7-3 with TRBJ1-2, with 9 bases lining up with TRBD1. Germline V lookup: CDR1 SGHTA, CDR2 FQGTGA. The V and J ends lost 10 bases and 5 bases, in that order; junction bases with no gene match: 8. This CDR3 has 13 residues. The CDR3 nucleotides are TGTGCCAAGCTACAGGGGGCTTGTTATGGCTACACCTTC. It translates to CAKLQGACYGYTF.

A note on this clonotype: A single base separates this from a much larger clone, so it may be a read error. The rearrangement joins TRBV6-1 to TRBJ1-6; D possibly corresponds to TRBD1 (5 bases). CDR1 is MNHNS, CDR2 SASEGT, per germline. The CDR3 is made up of 18 amino acids. V was clipped by 6 bases and J by 4 bases, with 22 bases between them. The CDR3 region has the DNA TGTGCCAGCAGGCTCAGGGCAAGGGGCCTCCCTTATAATTCACCCCTCCACTTT. It yields the protein CASRLRARGLPYNSPLHF.

This clonotype was seen repeatedly, ten times or more. The V gene is TRBV27, the J gene TRBJ1-5; D gene unclear. CDR1 is MNHEY, CDR2 SMNVEV, per germline (reference sequence). The germline V and J ends were trimmed by 3 bases and 6 bases, with 12 bases remaining between them. This CDR3 contains 14 residues. The CDR3, as DNA: TGTGCCAGCAGTTTTACAGTTGGAAGTCAGCCCCAGCATTTT. As protein: CASSFTVGSQPQHF.

This clonotype has at least ten counts. This chain uses TRBV18 with TRBJ1-4; D may be TRBD1 (5 bases). Germline V lookup: CDR1 KGHSH, CDR2 LQKENI. V lost 3 bases to trimming and J lost 3 bases, with 5 bases between them. The CDR3 covers 13 residues. The CDR3 DNA is TGTGCCAGCTCACCGGGACCTAATGAAAAACTGTTTTTT. Translated, it gives CASSPGPNEKLFF.

This clonotype was seen repeatedly, ten times or more. Mismatch with germline at one junction end may stem from a read error. The chain recombines TRBV2 with TRBJ2-3; 14 bases are shared with TRBD2. CDR1 is SNHLY, CDR2 FYNNEI, per germline. The CDR3 loop spans 14 amino acids. The CDR3 nucleotides are TGTGCCAGCAGTGGACCGACTAGCGGGGGGGGCCCCCGTTTT. It is translated as CASSGPTSGGGPRF.

A word on this clonotype: This probably arose from a read error, given a far larger clone one base away. The genes are TRBV2 and TRBJ2-5; possible D gene TRBD2, 5 bases. With the DNA end fitting TRBJ2-7 better, the J assignment may be wrong. The CDR3 contains 13 residues. The germline V gene encodes CDR1 SNHLY and CDR2 FYNNEI. CDR3 sequence (DNA): TGTGCCAGCAGGGCGGGCCCCTACTACGAGCAGTACTTC. It codes for CASRAGPYYEQYF.

This clonotype was counted at least ten times. This sequence joins TRBV6-1 and TRBJ1-5, with D hard to call. CDR3 size: 13 residues. CDR1 and CDR2 (germline): MNHNS, SASEGT. V shed 8 bases and J shed 2 bases, with 10 bases lying between them. The CDR3 is CASLTLGNQPQHF. CDR3 nucleotides: TGTGCCAGCTTAACTTTGGGCAATCAGCCCCAGCATTTT.

This clonotype was picked up many times. This sequence joins TRBV27 and TRBJ1-1, with D possibly TRBD1 on 5 matching bases. In germline, CDR1 is MNHEY, CDR2 SMNVEV (reference sequence). This CDR3 is 13 amino acids long. Deletions cut 7 bases from V and 1 base from J, with 10 bases between. The CDR3 DNA reads TGTGCCAGCATCGATGGGGCGAACACTGAAGCTTTCTTT. Its protein is CASIDGANTEAFF.

This clonotype was detected ten times or more. The V call is TRBV10-1, the J call TRBJ1-1, with D possibly being TRBD1 (6 bases). Per the germline V gene, CDR1 is WNHNN and CDR2 is SYGVQD (reference sequence). The CDR3 consists of 14 residues. With 6 bases removed from V and 0 bases from J, the gap between germline ends came to 11 bases. CDR3 DNA: TGCGCCAGCAGCTCGGACAGTATGAACACTGAAGCTTTCTTT. This encodes CASSSDSMNTEAFF.

The table lists this clonotype with a few counts. The V and J genes are TRBV19 and TRBJ2-2; 11 nucleotides align to TRBD2. V shed 7 bases and J 4 bases; nucleotides not matched to a gene: 8. Germline CDR1 is LNHDA and CDR2 is SQIVND (reference sequence). The CDR3 runs 16 residues. CDR3 nucleotide sequence: TGTGCCAGTACCATAGCGGGGGGGCAGCGCACCGGGGAGCTGTTTTTT. Protein sequence: CASTIAGGQRTGELFF.

The V and J genes are TRBV7-2 and TRBJ1-3; 7 positions agree with TRBD1. Germline trimming cut 5 bases from V and 4 bases from J; bases unmatched to any gene: 2. The germline V gene has CDR1 SGHTA and CDR2 FQGNSA. This CDR3 is 13 amino acids long. CDR3 sequence reads: CASSTGQGNTIYF. The DNA of the CDR3 is TGTGCCAGCAGCACGGGACAGGGAAACACCATATATTTT.

In DNA form, the CDR3 reads TGTGCCACCAGTGCCACAGGGGGACAGGGGGCTAACGGGGAGCTGTTTTTT. It specifies CATSATGGQGANGELFF. V usage is TRBV24-1 and J usage is TRBJ2-2, with 12 bases matching TRBD1. CDR1 is KGHDR, CDR2 SFDVKD, per germline. V lost 5 bases, J lost 7 bases, and 10 bases stayed unmatched. This CDR3 contains 17 residues.

This chain joins TRBV7-2 and TRBJ2-1; no clear D. This CDR3 contains 11 residues. V shed 6 bases and J shed 9 bases, with 9 bases lying between them. Germline CDR1 and CDR2: SGHTA and FQGNSA. CDR3 loop: CASSLSREQFF. Here the CDR3 DNA reads TGTGCCAGCAGTTTATCCCGTGAGCAGTTCTTC.

This clonotype has at least ten counts. The rearrangement uses TRBV2 and TRBJ2-2; 14 bases align to TRBD2. Germline V gives CDR1 SNHLY, CDR2 FYNNEI. The CDR3 is 18 amino acids. V dropped 2 bases and J dropped 3; count of bases not matched to a gene: 5. Here the CDR3 DNA reads TGTGCCAGCAGTGAATCCGGGACTAGCGGGGGTGACACCGGGGAGCTGTTTTTT. Translation gives CASSESGTSGGDTGELFF.